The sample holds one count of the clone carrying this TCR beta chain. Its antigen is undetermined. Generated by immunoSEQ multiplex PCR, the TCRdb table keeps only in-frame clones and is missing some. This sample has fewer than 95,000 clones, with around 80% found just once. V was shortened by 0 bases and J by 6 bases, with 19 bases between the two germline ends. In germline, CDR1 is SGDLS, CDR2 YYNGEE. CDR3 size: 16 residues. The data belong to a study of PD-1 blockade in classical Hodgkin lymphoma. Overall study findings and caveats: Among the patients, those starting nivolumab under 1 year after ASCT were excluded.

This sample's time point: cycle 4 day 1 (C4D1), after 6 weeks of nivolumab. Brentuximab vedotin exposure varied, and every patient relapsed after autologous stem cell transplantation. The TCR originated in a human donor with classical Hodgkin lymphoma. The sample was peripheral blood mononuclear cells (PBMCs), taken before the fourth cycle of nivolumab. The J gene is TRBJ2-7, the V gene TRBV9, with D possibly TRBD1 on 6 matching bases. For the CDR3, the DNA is TGTGCCAGCAGCGTAGCGTCAAGTAACAGGGCTGCCGAGCAGTACTTC. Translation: CASSVASSNRAAEQYF.